This T cell receptor (beta chain) was recorded in a study of blood T cell repertoires in COVID-19. Followed longitudinally, the Seattle patients had been enrolled during active infection. Measured with immunoSEQ multiplex PCR; TCRdb has only the in-frame clones, and not every one. Of 200,000 to 250,000 clones in the sample, approximately 90% were seen once. This CDR3 comprises 19 residues. V lost 1 base and J 0 bases, leaving 16 bases between the germline ends. In germline, CDR1 is LGHDT, CDR2 YNNKEL (reference sequence). Sequencing used peripheral blood. This chain uses TRBV3-1 (or the pseudogene TRBV3-2) with TRBJ1-6; no clear D gene. This clonotype was obtained from a man aged 45 to 65 with COVID-19, enrolled during active disease. DNA of the CDR3: TGTGCCAGCAGCCAAGGTCCGCGCTTAAGGAGCTCCTATAATTCACCCCTCCACTTT. It encodes CASSQGPRLRSSYNSPLHF.